These 13 T cell receptor beta chains came from one sample sequenced in a study of CXCR3-negative and CXCR3-positive naive CD8 T cells. The study's findings and limits: CXCR3-positive naive cells carried more hydrophobic TRB CDR3s than CXCR3-negative naive cells did.

These TCRs' antigens remain unknown. In preparing the TRB cDNA libraries, 5' RACE with UMI labels was used. One entry per CDR3 protein, without DNA, is what TCRdb gives after re-calling the 5' RACE reads. The repertoire table contains under 90,000 distinct CDR3 sequences. Material: naive CXCR3+ CD8+ T cells from blood. This sample's subset: CD45RO-CCR7+CD27+CD95- naive CD8+ T cells expressing CXCR3 (TNR3+). The receptors were gathered from a human donor in good health. Some clones in this sample may be carry-over from other donors' samples.

The CDR3 loop reads CSVDLRNYNEQFF. This chain connects TRBV29-1 to TRBJ2-1. The CDR3 is 13 amino acids. In germline, CDR1 is SQVTM, CDR2 ANQGSEA.

The gene calls are TRBV5-1 and TRBJ2-7; the D gene TCRdb calls, TRBD1, cannot be checked with no DNA. CDR1 is SGHRS and CDR2 is YFSETQ in the germline V gene. CDR3 length: 15 amino acids. CDR3 sequence reads: CASSLVAGGAYEQYF.

The chain employs TRBV11-2 and TRBJ2-5; lacking DNA, the TRBD1 call made by TCRdb goes unchecked. In germline, CDR1 is SGHAT, CDR2 FQNNGV. CDR3 length: 16 amino acids. CDR3 protein: CASSRGRDAYQETQYF.

The rearrangement uses TRBV20-1 and TRBJ2-7; the TCRdb D gene call, TRBD2, has no DNA to confirm it. From germline, CDR1 is DFQATT and CDR2 SNEGSKA (reference sequence). The CDR3 has 13 amino acids. The CDR3: CSARGGTFYEQYF.

The gene calls are TRBV1 and TRBJ2-7. TRBV1 represents a pseudogene. The length of the CDR3 is 15 residues. CDR3 in amino acids: CTSSQAKTSAYEQYF.

V gene TRBV7-9 combines with J gene TRBJ1-1; TCRdb indicates TRBD1, and absent DNA this call remains unverified. The germline V gene encodes CDR1 SEHNR and CDR2 FQNEAQ (reference sequence). This CDR3 region has 15 residues. The CDR3 reads CASSSRPGQNTEAFF.

The chain recombines TRBV10-2 with TRBJ2-1; the D call from TCRdb, TRBD1, cannot be confirmed without DNA. CDR1 is WSHSY, CDR2 SAAADI, per germline. This CDR3 contains 15 residues. CDR3 sequence: CAGNTGGRLYNEQFF.

The CDR3 protein is CASRKGQLYEQYF. This chain joins TRBV28 and TRBJ2-7; TCRdb's D gene call, TRBD1, goes unchecked for lack of DNA. Looked up from germline, CDR1 is MDHEN and CDR2 is SYDVKM. The CDR3 contains 13 residues.

The chain has TRBV7-9 and TRBJ2-7; TCRdb reports TRBD1, a call that lacks DNA to check it against. This CDR3 region has 14 residues. Germline CDR1 SEHNR, CDR2 FQNEAQ (reference sequence). The CDR3 is CASSSPGQPYEQYF.

This chain uses TRBV10-3 with TRBJ2-2; the TRBD1 assignment by TCRdb is unverifiable without DNA. CDR1 ENHRY and CDR2 SYGVKD come from the germline V gene. The CDR3 is 17 residues long. Here the CDR3 reads CAISDGRGLTSTGELFF.

V and J are TRBV12-3 or TRBV12-4 and TRBJ2-3; TCRdb proposes TRBD2, but this gene call is untestable without DNA. This CDR3 is built from 14 residues. The CDR3 sequence is CASSDSVSTDTQYF.

V usage is TRBV11-2 and J usage is TRBJ1-2; with no DNA, the TCRdb D assignment of TRBD1 cannot be verified. The V gene's germline CDR1 is SGHAT and CDR2 FQNNGV. The CDR3 is 14 residues long. CDR3 region: CASSLGTGFYGYTF.

The chain joins TRBV14 to TRBJ1-2. The germline V gene has CDR1 SGHDN and CDR2 FVKESK. There are 12 residues in the CDR3. The chain's CDR3 is CASSPMNYGYTF.